The rows below give T cell receptor beta chains drawn from one sample of a study of shared clonotypes between healthy human individuals. The assay was immunoSEQ multiplex PCR, and TCRdb's table has in-frame clones only and misses some. The data show hundreds of thousands of clones, around 96% seen once. The specimen sequenced was naive CD8+ T cells sorted from blood. These receptors were taken from a man aged 30-40 years in good health. Both conserved end residues are part of each CDR3. The D gene is left open where the match is weak. Expanded clones get a size class; other rows say once, few or many, or leave the size out.

v_gene	j_gene	abundance	d_gene	CDR3nt	CDR3aa
TRBV29-1	TRBJ2-7	once	-	TGCAGCGTTGAAGATCGAGAGGGGAGCGGGCGAGGGTTGGGGCAGTACTTC	CSVEDREGSGRGLGQYF
TRBV29-1	TRBJ2-1	-	TRBD1	TGCAGCGTTGGGGGCAGGGGGCGTGAAGGGTACAATGAGCAGTTCTTC	CSVGGRGREGYNEQFF
TRBV28	TRBJ1-5	-	-	TGTGCCAGCAGAACGAAGACAGTGAGCAATCAGCCCCAGCATTTT	CASRTKTVSNQPQHF
TRBV7-9	TRBJ2-7	-	TRBD2	TGTGCCAGCAGCTTAGCGACTAGCGGGAGGGTTCCTCAAACCTACGAGCAGTACTTC	CASSLATSGRVPQTYEQYF
TRBV2	TRBJ2-3	-	-	TGTGCCAGCGGGGAGGCTACGCAGTATTTT	CASGEATQYF
TRBV2	TRBJ2-7	-	-	TGTGCCAGCATCCTCCAGGGGACAATCTCCTACGAGCAGTACTTC	CASILQGTISYEQYF
TRBV4-1	TRBJ2-7	-	TRBD2	TGCGCCAGCAGCCAGTTGAGCGGGAGGGCCTACGAGCAGTACTTC	CASSQLSGRAYEQYF
TRBV19	TRBJ2-1	-	TRBD2	TGTGCCAGTAGTCATCTAGCGGGAGGGAACAATGAGCAGTTCTTC	CASSHLAGGNNEQFF
TRBV6-4	TRBJ1-2	-	-	TGTGCCAGCCCAGAAGTTCTCAGGGCTAACTATGGCTACACCTTC	CASPEVLRANYGYTF
TRBV4-3	TRBJ2-5	-	-	TGCGCCAGCAGCCAAGATAGTGCGAGTGATACAGAGACCCAGTACTTC	CASSQDSASDTETQYF
TRBV9	TRBJ1-2	-	-	TGTGCCAGCAGCGCCGGCAACTATGGCTACACCTTC	CASSAGNYGYTF
TRBV10-1	TRBJ2-7	-	TRBD1	TGCGCCAACCTGGGACAGGGTGTTTTC	CANLGQGVF
TRBV7-9	TRBJ2-2	-	TRBD1	TGTGCCAGCAGCCCCCGCCCCGGACAGGTCGTGGACACCGGGGAGCTGTTTTTT	CASSPRPGQVVDTGELFF
TRBV7-2	TRBJ2-7	-	-	TGTGCCAGCAGCACTACAGGGTATCCTCCTCCCGGGGAGCAGTACTTC	CASSTTGYPPPGEQYF
TRBV10-3	TRBJ1-2	-	TRBD1	TGTGCCATCAGTGAGTCGAAAACCGGGACAGGGGAAGACTATGGCTACACCTTC	CAISESKTGTGEDYGYTF
TRBV11-2	TRBJ2-7	-	TRBD2	TGTGCCAGCAGCTTAAACCGGGACTACTCCTACGAGCAGTACTTC	CASSLNRDYSYEQYF
TRBV2	TRBJ2-1	-	TRBD2	TGTGCCAGCAGTGAGCCCGGCGGCGGGAGAAGCGATGAGCAGTTCTTC	CASSEPGGGRSDEQFF
TRBV10-1	TRBJ2-5	once	TRBD1	TGCGCCAGCAGTGAGACCTCAATGGGACAGGTTTGGGAAGAGACCCAGTACTTC	CASSETSMGQVWEETQYF
TRBV7-3	TRBJ1-1	-	-	TGTGCCAGCAGCCCTGGGGGCCCGGGCGAAGCTTTCTTT	CASSPGGPGEAFF
TRBV13	TRBJ2-2	-	TRBD2	TGTGCCAGCAGCTCAAGTCGGTTGGGACTAGCAATGTTCGGGGAGCTGTTTTTT	CASSSSRLGLAMFGELFF
TRBV15	TRBJ1-5	-	TRBD1	TGTGCCACCAGCAGAGAACGGACAGGGAATCAGCCCCAGCATTTT	CATSRERTGNQPQHF
TRBV25-1	TRBJ2-6	once	-	TGTGCCAGCAGTGAATATACCTCTGGGGCCAACGTCCTGACTTTC	CASSEYTSGANVLTF
TRBV7-6	TRBJ2-1	-	-	TGTGCCAGCAGCGCAGCCTACTACAATGAGCAGTTCTTC	CASSAAYYNEQFF
TRBV28	TRBJ2-7	once	TRBD1	TGTGCCAGCAGTTCCTCCCACATCGGGACAGGGGGCGGTCGAACCTACGAGCAGTACTTC	CASSSSHIGTGGGRTYEQYF
TRBV27	TRBJ2-7	-	TRBD2	TGTGCCAGCAGTCCAGGGACTAGCACCTACGAGCAGTACTTC	CASSPGTSTYEQYF
TRBV7-9	TRBJ1-1	-	-	TGTGCCAGCAGCTTAGCGGACACAGCTGAAGCTTTCTTT	CASSLADTAEAFF
TRBV29-1	TRBJ2-4	-	TRBD1	TGCAGCGTTGAAGGCCGGCCCCGGGACAGGGCCAAAAACATTCAGTACTTC	CSVEGRPRDRAKNIQYF
TRBV9	TRBJ2-2	-	-	TGTGCCAGCAGCCCCCCCAACACCGGGGAGCTGTTTTTT	CASSPPNTGELFF
TRBV6-1	TRBJ1-5	-	-	TGTGCCACCCAAAAAGGGGGTATAAATCAGCCCCAGCATTTT	CATQKGGINQPQHF
TRBV27	TRBJ1-5	-	-	TGTGCCAGCAGTTTATCGTTTTCCGGATATCAGCCCCAGCATTTT	CASSLSFSGYQPQHF
TRBV25-1	TRBJ1-2	-	-	TGTGCCAGCAGTGTCCCGGGGAACTATGGCTACACCTTC	CASSVPGNYGYTF
TRBV7-6	TRBJ2-1	-	-	TGTGCCAGCAGACCCCTGATTAATGAGCAGTTCTTC	CASRPLINEQFF
TRBV27	TRBJ1-1	once	TRBD1	TGTGCCAGCAGTACACTCCCGGGACAGGGGACAGGCGTTGAGTCGAACACTGAAGCTTTCTTT	CASSTLPGQGTGVESNTEAFF
TRBV14	TRBJ2-7	-	TRBD2	TGTGCCAGCAGCCGATTAGCGGGAGCTTTAAACGAGCAGTACTTC	CASSRLAGALNEQYF
TRBV19	TRBJ2-5	-	TRBD1	TGTGCCAGTACCAAAAAAGGATATGGGACAGGCAGGTACCAAGAGACCCAGTACTTC	CASTKKGYGTGRYQETQYF
TRBV2	TRBJ2-7	-	-	TGTGCCAGCAATCCCGACAGGTCCCGATCCTACGAGCAGTACTTC	CASNPDRSRSYEQYF
TRBV4-1	TRBJ2-7	-	-	TGCGCCAGCAGCCCCGGGGGGGACAGCTGGCCCGAGCAGTACTTC	CASSPGGDSWPEQYF
TRBV6-1	TRBJ2-1	-	TRBD1	TGTGCCAGCAGAGAGGACAGGGGTAGGGTGAATGAGCAGTTCTTC	CASREDRGRVNEQFF
TRBV29-1	TRBJ2-1	-	-	TGCAGCGTTGTAAAGGCCACGGACAATGAGCAGTTCTTC	CSVVKATDNEQFF
TRBV9	TRBJ1-2	-	-	TGTGCCAGCAGCGTAGGGCAGGGGCCGGAATATGGCTACACCTTC	CASSVGQGPEYGYTF
TRBV13	TRBJ1-2	-	-	TGTGCCAGCAGCTTGAGGGAATATGGCTACACCTTC	CASSLREYGYTF
TRBV27	TRBJ2-7	-	TRBD2	TGTGCCAGCAGTAACACCGGGACTAGCGGTTTCTACGAGCAGTACTTC	CASSNTGTSGFYEQYF
TRBV5-1	TRBJ2-5	-	-	TGCGCCAGCAGCATACCACCAACGACAGGCCAAGAGACCCAGTACTTC	CASSIPPTTGQETQYF
TRBV7-2	TRBJ2-3	-	-	TGTGCCAGCAGCTTAGAGGACACCAATTATAGCACAGATACGCAGTATTTT	CASSLEDTNYSTDTQYF
TRBV28	TRBJ2-7	-	-	TGTGCCAGCAGTGGAACGGATTACGAGCAGTACTTC	CASSGTDYEQYF
TRBV4-1	TRBJ1-3	-	-	TGCGCCAGCAGCCAATATAATGGAAACACCATATATTTT	CASSQYNGNTIYF
TRBV15	TRBJ2-7	-	-	TGTGCCACCAGCAGAGACCTTGGGCAGACCGACGAGCAGTACTTC	CATSRDLGQTDEQYF
TRBV5-4	TRBJ2-7	-	TRBD1	TGTGCCAGCAGCTTGAGGACAGGGGGTGACGAGCAGTACTTC	CASSLRTGGDEQYF
TRBV2	TRBJ2-2	-	-	TGTGCCAGCAGTGAGTTCGGCGGGGAGCTGTTTTTT	CASSEFGGELFF
TRBV5-1	TRBJ2-7	-	-	TGCGCCAGCAGCTTGGCCGGCGTGGCCTCCTACGAGCAGTACTTC	CASSLAGVASYEQYF
TRBV7-6	TRBJ2-1	-	-	TGTGCCAGCAGCTTAGGGGGGATCACCTACAATGAGCAGTTCTTC	CASSLGGITYNEQFF
TRBV5-1	TRBJ2-1	-	TRBD1	TGCGCCAGCAGCTTGCAACAGGGGTGGGACAATGAGCAGTTCTTC	CASSLQQGWDNEQFF
TRBV7-8	TRBJ1-2	-	TRBD1	TGTGCCAGCAGCCCAAGAGCCGGGACAGATAACTATGGCTACACCTTC	CASSPRAGTDNYGYTF
TRBV7-9	TRBJ2-1	-	-	TGTGCCAGCAGCTCTACCCCCACCGGGACTTTTACCTACAATGAGCAGTTCTTC	CASSSTPTGTFTYNEQFF
TRBV30	TRBJ1-3	-	-	TGTGCCTGGAGTGTATATGAGGGGAACACCATATATTTT	CAWSVYEGNTIYF
TRBV7-9	TRBJ1-4	-	-	TGTGCCAGCAGCTTAGTAGGCAAGGCGGAAGAAAAACTGTTTTTT	CASSLVGKAEEKLFF
TRBV28	TRBJ2-1	-	TRBD2	TGTGCCACCTTGGGGCTAGCGGGAGGAGGGGGCTCCTACAATGAGCAGTTCTTC	CATLGLAGGGGSYNEQFF
TRBV19	TRBJ1-2	-	-	TGTGCCAGTAGTATTAAGGAAAGGCGGTGGGGCTACACCTTC	CASSIKERRWGYTF
TRBV28	TRBJ2-7	once	TRBD1	TGTGCCAGCAGCCCCATGGAGTCAGGGGGCCGGTACGAGCAGTACTTC	CASSPMESGGRYEQYF
TRBV14	TRBJ2-5	-	-	TGTGCCAGCAGCACGTTCGACGGGAGCCTGGAAGAGACCCAGTACTTC	CASSTFDGSLEETQYF